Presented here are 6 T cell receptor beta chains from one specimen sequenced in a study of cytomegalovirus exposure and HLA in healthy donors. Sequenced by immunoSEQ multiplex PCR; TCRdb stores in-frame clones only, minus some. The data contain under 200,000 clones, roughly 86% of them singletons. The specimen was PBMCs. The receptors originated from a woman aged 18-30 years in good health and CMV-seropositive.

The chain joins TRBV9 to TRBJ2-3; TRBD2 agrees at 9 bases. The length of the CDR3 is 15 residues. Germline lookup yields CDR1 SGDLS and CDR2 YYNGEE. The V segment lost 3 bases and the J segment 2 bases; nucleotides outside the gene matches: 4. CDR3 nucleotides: TGTGCCAGCAGCGAGACTAGCGGAGTCACAGATACGCAGTATTTT. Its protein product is CASSETSGVTDTQYF.

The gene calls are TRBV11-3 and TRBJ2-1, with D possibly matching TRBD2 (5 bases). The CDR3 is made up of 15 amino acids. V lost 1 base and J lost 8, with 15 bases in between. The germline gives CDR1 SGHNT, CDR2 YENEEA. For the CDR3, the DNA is TGTGCCAGCAGCTTAGGGCTAGCACTGAGGGATGAGCAGTTCTTC. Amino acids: CASSLGLALRDEQFF.

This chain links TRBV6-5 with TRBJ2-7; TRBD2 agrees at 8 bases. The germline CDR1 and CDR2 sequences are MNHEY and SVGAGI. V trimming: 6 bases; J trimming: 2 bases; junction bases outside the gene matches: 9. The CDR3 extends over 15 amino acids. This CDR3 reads CASRRERESTYEQYF. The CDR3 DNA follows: TGTGCCAGCAGACGAGAGCGGGAGTCTACCTACGAGCAGTACTTC.

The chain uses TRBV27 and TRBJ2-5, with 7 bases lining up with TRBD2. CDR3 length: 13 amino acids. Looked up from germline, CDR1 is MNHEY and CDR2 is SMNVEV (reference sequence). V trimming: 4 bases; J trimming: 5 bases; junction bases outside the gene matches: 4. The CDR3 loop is CASSWTRGETQYF. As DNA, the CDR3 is TGTGCCAGCAGTTGGACTAGGGGCGAGACCCAGTACTTC.

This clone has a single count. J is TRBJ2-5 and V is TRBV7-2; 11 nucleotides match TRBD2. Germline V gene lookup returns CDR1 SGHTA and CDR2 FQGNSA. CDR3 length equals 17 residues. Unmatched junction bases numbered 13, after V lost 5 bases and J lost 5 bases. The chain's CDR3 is CASSPRYTSGSYETQYF. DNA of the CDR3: TGTGCCAGCAGCCCCCGGTACACTAGCGGGAGTTATGAGACCCAGTACTTC.

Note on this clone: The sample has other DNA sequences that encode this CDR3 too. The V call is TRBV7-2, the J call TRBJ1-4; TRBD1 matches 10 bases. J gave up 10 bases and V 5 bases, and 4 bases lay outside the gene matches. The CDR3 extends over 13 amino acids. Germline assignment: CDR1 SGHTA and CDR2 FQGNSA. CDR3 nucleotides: TGTGCCAGCAGCCTGGGACAGGGGCGAAAACTGTTTTTT. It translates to CASSLGQGRKLFF.